Listed below are T cell receptor beta chains from one sample, sequenced in a study of lymphopenia after photon versus proton radiotherapy. Sequencing was performed with immunoSEQ multiplex PCR; in TCRdb, only in-frame clones are kept and a portion is missing. The sample holds some 41,000 clones, just over 85% seen once. The sample was peripheral blood, taken from a patient treated with proton-based radiotherapy. These TCRs come from a woman aged 70-85 years with pancreatic cancer. Some clones in this sample may be carry-over from other donors' samples. Each CDR3 is given with its conserved first and last residue. D genes are given only for firm matches. Size is omitted from some rows. Given values are once, few, many or a class for expanded clones.

d_gene,abundance,v_gene,j_gene,CDR3aa,CDR3nt
TRBD2,-,TRBV7-8,TRBJ2-3,CASSLGGLEGDTQYF,TGTGCCAGCAGCTTAGGGGGACTAGAGGGAGATACGCAGTATTTT
TRBD1,-,TRBV27,TRBJ2-2,CASSLNFQGAITGELFF,TGTGCCAGCAGTTTAAATTTCCAGGGGGCAATCACCGGGGAGCTGTTTTTT
TRBD2,-,TRBV11-2,TRBJ2-6,CASSFPLAGALSGANVLTF,TGTGCCAGCAGCTTTCCCCTAGCGGGAGCGCTCTCTGGGGCCAACGTCCTGACTTTC
-,-,TRBV6-5,TRBJ2-7,CASSKTYPQTYEQYF,TGTGCCAGCAGTAAGACCTACCCACAGACCTACGAGCAGTACTTC
TRBD2,few,TRBV9,TRBJ2-1,CASSRLGGSSYNEQFF,TGTGCCAGCAGCCGCCTTGGCGGGAGTTCCTACAATGAGCAGTTCTTC
-,-,TRBV19,TRBJ1-1,CASSPGEGTEAFF,TGTGCCAGTAGTCCTGGGGAGGGGACTGAAGCTTTCTTT
-,-,TRBV5-1,TRBJ1-4,CASSARGVNEKLFF,TGCGCCAGCAGTGCTCGAGGGGTTAATGAAAAACTGTTTTTT
TRBD1,-,TRBV18,TRBJ1-1,CASSPRQGTTTEAFF,TGTGCCAGCTCACCACGACAGGGTACGACCACTGAAGCTTTCTTT
-,-,TRBV2,TRBJ1-2,CASKEDTNNYGYTF,TGTGCCAGCAAAGAGGACACCAATAACTATGGCTACACCTTC
TRBD2,-,TRBV28,TRBJ2-1,CASSPARDYYNEQFF,TGTGCCAGCAGTCCCGCCCGGGACTACTACAATGAGCAGTTCTTC
TRBD2,-,TRBV6-1,TRBJ2-3,CASSEALAGGSDTQYF,TGTGCCAGCAGTGAAGCTTTAGCGGGAGGGTCGGATACGCAGTATTTT
-,-,TRBV6-5,TRBJ2-1,CASRESSYNEQFF,TGTGCCAGCAGGGAGAGCTCCTACAATGAGCAGTTCTTC
TRBD2,-,TRBV28,TRBJ2-2,CASSLGLAGVGEELFF,TGTGCCAGCAGTTTAGGGCTAGCGGGAGTAGGGGAGGAGCTGTTTTTT
-,-,TRBV30,TRBJ1-1,CAWSPQDSWNTEAFF,TGTGCCTGGAGCCCGCAGGACAGTTGGAACACTGAAGCTTTCTTT
-,-,TRBV6-5,TRBJ1-2,CASSRLLAGYGYTF,TGTGCCAGCAGTCGGCTCCTTGCGGGGTACGGCTACACCTTC
-,once,TRBV5-4,TRBJ1-2,CASSLAGVYGYTF,TGTGCCAGCAGCCTGGCGGGAGTATATGGCTACACCTTC